Below, 4 T cell receptor beta chains from the same sample are listed, as sequenced in a study of PD-L1 blockade in urothelial cancer. The assay was immunoSEQ multiplex PCR, and TCRdb's table has in-frame clones only and misses some. This repertoire shows tens of thousands of clones, around 90% found once; its top ten account for 5% to 6%. The sequencing here drew on PBMCs, taken around atezolizumab (anti-PD-L1) treatment. The receptors were sampled from an older woman with urothelial cancer.

The rearrangement uses TRBV7-9 and TRBJ2-5, with D possibly TRBD1 on 6 matching bases. Per the germline V gene, CDR1 is SEHNR and CDR2 is FQNEAQ (reference sequence). Deletions cut 3 bases from V and 2 bases from J, with 13 bases between. The CDR3 is 15 residues long. The CDR3 coding sequence is TGTGCCAGCAGCTTTGGTACAGGGCAACAAGAGACCCAGTACTTC. Protein product: CASSFGTGQQETQYF.

The V gene is TRBV5-6, the J gene TRBJ1-5; D uncertain. This CDR3 comprises 13 residues. Germline V gene sequence: CDR1 SGHDT, CDR2 YYEEEE. Trimming cost V 4 bases and J 1 base, with 6 bases left between them. The DNA of the CDR3 is TGTGCCAGCAGCGAACAGAGCAATCAGCCCCAGCATTTT. This codes for CASSEQSNQPQHF. Looking up the rest from reference TRBV5-6 and TRBJ1-5 gives the full variable domain: DAGVTQSPTHLIKTRGQQVTLRCSPKSGHDTVSWYQQALGQGPQFIFQYYEEEERQRGNFPDRFSGHQFPNYSSELNVNALLLGDSALYLCASSEQSNQPQHFGDGTRLSIL.

J is TRBJ1-2 and V is TRBV4-1; tentatively, D is TRBD1 (5 bases). Trimming took 0 bases from V and 2 from J, leaving 16 bases between them. CDR1 is MGHRA and CDR2 is YSYEKL in the germline V gene. The CDR3 contains 17 residues. In nucleotides, the CDR3 is TGCGCCAGCAGCCAAGATGATGGGGCACAACTGAACTATGGCTACACCTTC. Encoded protein: CASSQDDGAQLNYGYTF.

A single count supports this clone. In nucleotides, the CDR3 is TGTGCCAGCAGCCGCGTGGACAGGACTTCTGGAAACACCATATATTTT. It codes for CASSRVDRTSGNTIYF. The chain recombines TRBV7-6 with TRBJ1-3, with TRBD1 identical over 7 bases. Germline V gives CDR1 SGHVS, CDR2 FNYEAQ. The CDR3 spans 16 residues. The junction had 8 bases not matched to a gene; V was cut back by 5 bases and J by 1 base.